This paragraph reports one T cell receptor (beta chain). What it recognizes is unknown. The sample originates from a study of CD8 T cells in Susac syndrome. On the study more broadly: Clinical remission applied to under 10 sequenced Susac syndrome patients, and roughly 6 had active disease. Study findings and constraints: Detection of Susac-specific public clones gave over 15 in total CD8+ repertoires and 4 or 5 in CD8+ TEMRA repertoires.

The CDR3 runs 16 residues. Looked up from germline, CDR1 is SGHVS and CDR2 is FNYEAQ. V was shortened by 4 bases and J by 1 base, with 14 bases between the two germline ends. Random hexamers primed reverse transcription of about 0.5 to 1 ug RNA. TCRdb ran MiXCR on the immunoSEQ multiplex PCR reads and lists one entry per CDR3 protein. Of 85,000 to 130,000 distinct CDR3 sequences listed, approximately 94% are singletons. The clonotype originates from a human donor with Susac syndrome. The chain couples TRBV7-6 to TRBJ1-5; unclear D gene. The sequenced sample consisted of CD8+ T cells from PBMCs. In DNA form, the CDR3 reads TGTGCCAGCAGCTCGGGCCGAGTGGGGAGCAATCAGCCCCAGCATTTT. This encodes CASSSGRVGSNQPQHF.